The sequence of this TCR beta chain was determined in a study of T-cell reconstitution after alpha-beta-depleted transplantation in children. Preparation of the TCRbeta library was carried out with unique molecular identifiers. TCRdb ran MiXCR on the PCR reads and lists one entry per CDR3 protein. The sample consists of roughly 200,000 distinct CDR3 sequences, over 5.5% of them appearing once. The sample holds many counts of this clonotype. Trimming left V 1 base short and J 2 bases short, with 8 bases between. The CDR3 runs to 14 residues. Sequenced material: PBMCs from the stem cell graft donor, taken from the stem cell graft. This clonotype originated in a human donor who donated a stem cell graft to a child with Wiskott-Aldrich syndrome. The chain combines TRBV12-3 or TRBV12-4 with TRBJ1-1, with D tentatively TRBD1 (5 bases). The DNA of the CDR3 is TGTGCCAGCAGTTTAGTAGGGACCAACACTGAAGCTTTCTTT. Encoded protein: CASSLVGTNTEAFF.